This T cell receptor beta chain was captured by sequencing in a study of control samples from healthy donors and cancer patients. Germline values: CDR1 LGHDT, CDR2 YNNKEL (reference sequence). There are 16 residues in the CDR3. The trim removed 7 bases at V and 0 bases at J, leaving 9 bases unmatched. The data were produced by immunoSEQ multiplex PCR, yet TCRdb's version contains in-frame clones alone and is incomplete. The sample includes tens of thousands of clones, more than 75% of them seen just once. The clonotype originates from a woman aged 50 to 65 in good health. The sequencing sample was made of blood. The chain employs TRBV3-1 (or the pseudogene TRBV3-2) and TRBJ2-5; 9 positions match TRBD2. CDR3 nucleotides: TGTGCCAGCACCCCAAGTAGGACTAGCGACCAAGAGACCCAGTACTTC. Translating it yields CASTPSRTSDQETQYF.